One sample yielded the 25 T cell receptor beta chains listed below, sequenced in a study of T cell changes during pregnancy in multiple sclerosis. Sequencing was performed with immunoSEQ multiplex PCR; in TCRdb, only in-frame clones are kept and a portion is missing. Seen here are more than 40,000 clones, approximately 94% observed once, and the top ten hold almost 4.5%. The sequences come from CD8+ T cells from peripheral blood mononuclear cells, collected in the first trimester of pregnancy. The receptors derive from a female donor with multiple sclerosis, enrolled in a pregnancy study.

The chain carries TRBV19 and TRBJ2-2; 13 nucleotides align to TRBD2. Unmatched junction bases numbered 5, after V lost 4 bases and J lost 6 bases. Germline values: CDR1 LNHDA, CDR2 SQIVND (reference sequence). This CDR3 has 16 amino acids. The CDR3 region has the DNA TGTGCCAGTAGTACCGGACTAGCGGGAGACCCCGGGGAGCTGTTTTTT. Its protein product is CASSTGLAGDPGELFF.

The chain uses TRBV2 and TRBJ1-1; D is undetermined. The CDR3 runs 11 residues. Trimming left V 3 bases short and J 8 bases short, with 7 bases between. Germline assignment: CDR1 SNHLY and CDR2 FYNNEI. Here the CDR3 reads CASSDQVEAFF. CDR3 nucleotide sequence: TGTGCCAGCAGTGACCAGGTAGAAGCTTTCTTT. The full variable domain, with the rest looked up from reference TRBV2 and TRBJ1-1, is EPEVTQTPSHQVTQMGQEVILRCVPISNHLYFYWYRQILGQKVEFLVSFYNNEISEKSEIFDDQFSVERPDGSNFTLKIRSTKLEDSAMYFCASSDQVEAFFGQGTRLTVV.

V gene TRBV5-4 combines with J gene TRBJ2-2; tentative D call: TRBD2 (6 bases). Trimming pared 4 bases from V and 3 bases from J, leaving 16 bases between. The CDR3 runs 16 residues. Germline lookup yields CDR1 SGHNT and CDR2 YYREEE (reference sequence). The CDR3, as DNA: TGTGCCAGCAGCCGCCCGACTAGAGGGGACACCGGGGAGCTGTTTTTT. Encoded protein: CASSRPTRGDTGELFF.

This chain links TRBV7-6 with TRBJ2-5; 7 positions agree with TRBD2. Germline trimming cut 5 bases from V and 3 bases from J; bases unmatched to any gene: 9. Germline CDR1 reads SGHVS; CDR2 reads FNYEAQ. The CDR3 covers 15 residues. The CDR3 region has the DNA TGTGCCAGCAGCCGCCGCTCGACTAGCAAAGAGACCCAGTACTTC. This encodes CASSRRSTSKETQYF.

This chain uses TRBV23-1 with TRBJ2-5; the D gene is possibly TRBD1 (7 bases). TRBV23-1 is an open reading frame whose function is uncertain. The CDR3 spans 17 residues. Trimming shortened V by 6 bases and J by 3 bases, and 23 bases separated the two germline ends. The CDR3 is CASRLSGQGGYKETQYF. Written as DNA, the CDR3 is TGCGCCAGCAGGCTTTCCGGCCAGGGGGGTTATAAAGAGACCCAGTACTTC.

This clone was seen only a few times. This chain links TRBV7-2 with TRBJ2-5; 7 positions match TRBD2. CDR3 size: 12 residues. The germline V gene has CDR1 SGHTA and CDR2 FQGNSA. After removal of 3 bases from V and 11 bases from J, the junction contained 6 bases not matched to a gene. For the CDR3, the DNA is TGTGCCAGCAGCTTCCTTGGGAGGGCTCAGTACTTC. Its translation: CASSFLGRAQYF. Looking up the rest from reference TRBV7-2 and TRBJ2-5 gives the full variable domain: GAGVSQSPSNKVTEKGKDVELRCDPISGHTALYWYRQSLGQGLEFLIYFQGNSAPDKSGLPSDRFSAERTGGSVSTLTIQRTQQEDSAVYLCASSFLGRAQYFGPGTRLLVL.

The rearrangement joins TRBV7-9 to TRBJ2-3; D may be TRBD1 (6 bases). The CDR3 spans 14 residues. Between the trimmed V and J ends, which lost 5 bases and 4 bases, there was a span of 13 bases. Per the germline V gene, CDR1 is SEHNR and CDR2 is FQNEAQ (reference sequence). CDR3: CASSIQGWADTQYF. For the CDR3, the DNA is TGTGCCAGCAGCATACAGGGTTGGGCAGATACGCAGTATTTT. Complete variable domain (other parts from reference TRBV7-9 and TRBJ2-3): DTGVSQNPRHKITKRGQNVTFRCDPISEHNRLYWYRQTLGQGPEFLTYFQNEAQLEKSRLLSDRFSAERPKGSFSTLEIQRTEQGDSAMYLCASSIQGWADTQYFGPGTRLTVL.

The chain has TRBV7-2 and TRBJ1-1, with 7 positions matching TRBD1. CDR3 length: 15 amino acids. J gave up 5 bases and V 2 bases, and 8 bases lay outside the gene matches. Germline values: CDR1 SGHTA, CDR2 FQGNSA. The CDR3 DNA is TGTGCCAGCAGCTTACGCCCAGGGGGTGGGACTGAAGCTTTCTTT. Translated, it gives CASSLRPGGGTEAFF.

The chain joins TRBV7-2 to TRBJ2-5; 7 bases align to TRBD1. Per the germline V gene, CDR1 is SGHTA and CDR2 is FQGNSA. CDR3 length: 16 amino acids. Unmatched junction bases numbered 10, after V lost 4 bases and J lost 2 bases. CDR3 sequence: CASSSAGTAYQETQYF. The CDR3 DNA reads TGTGCCAGCAGCTCAGCCGGGACAGCATATCAAGAGACCCAGTACTTC.

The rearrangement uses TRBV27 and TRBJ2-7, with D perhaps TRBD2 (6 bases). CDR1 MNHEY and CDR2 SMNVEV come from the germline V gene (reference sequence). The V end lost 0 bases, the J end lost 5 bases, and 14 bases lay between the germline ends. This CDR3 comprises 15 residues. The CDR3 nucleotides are TGTGCCAGCAGTTTATCGGGGAGGTTGAAAGACGAGCAGTACTTC. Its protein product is CASSLSGRLKDEQYF.

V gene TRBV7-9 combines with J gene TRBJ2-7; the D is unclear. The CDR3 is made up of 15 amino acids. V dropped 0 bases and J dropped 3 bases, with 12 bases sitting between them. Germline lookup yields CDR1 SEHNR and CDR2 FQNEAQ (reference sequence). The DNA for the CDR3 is TGTGCCAGCAGCTTAGCAGGCTTAGCCGGCTACGAGCAGTACTTC. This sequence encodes CASSLAGLAGYEQYF.

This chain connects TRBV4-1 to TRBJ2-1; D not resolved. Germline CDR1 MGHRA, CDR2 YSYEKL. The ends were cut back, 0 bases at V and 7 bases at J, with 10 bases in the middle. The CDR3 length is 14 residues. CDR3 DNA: TGCGCCAGCAGCCAAGATAGGCCCGGGAATGAGCAGTTCTTC. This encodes CASSQDRPGNEQFF.

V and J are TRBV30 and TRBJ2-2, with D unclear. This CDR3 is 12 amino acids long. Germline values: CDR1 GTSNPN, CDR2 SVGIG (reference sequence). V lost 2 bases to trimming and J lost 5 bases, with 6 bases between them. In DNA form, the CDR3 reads TGTGCCTGGAGTAAGCTAACCGGGGAGCTGTTTTTT. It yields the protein CAWSKLTGELFF.

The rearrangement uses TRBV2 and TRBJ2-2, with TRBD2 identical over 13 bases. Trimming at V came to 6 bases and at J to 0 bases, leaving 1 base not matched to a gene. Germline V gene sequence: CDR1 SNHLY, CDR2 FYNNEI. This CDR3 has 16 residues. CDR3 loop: CASRGLAGSNTGELFF. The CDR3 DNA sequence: TGTGCCAGCAGGGGACTAGCGGGGTCGAACACCGGGGAGCTGTTTTTT.

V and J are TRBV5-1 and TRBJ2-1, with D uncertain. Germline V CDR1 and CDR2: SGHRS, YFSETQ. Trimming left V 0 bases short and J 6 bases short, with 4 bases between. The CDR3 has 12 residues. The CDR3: CASSLAVNEQFF. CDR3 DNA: TGCGCCAGCAGCTTGGCCGTCAATGAGCAGTTCTTC.

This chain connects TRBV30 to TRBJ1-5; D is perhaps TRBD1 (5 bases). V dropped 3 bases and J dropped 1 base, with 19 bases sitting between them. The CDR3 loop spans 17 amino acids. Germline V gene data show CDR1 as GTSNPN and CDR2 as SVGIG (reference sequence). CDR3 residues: CAWSRTLGGSSNQPQHF. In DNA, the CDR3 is TGTGCCTGGAGCCGCACTTTGGGGGGATCAAGCAATCAGCCCCAGCATTTT. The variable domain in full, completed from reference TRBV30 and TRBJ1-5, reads SQTIHQWPATLVQPVGSPLSLECTVEGTSNPNLYWYRQAAGRGLQLLFYSVGIGQISSEVPQNLSASRPQDRQFILSSKKLLLSDSGFYLCAWSRTLGGSSNQPQHFGDGTRLSIL.

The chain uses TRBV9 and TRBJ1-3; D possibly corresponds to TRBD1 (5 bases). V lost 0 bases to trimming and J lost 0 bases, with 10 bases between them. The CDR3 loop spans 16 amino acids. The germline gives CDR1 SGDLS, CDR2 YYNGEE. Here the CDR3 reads CASSVGGRASGNTIYF. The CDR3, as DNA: TGTGCCAGCAGCGTAGGAGGCAGGGCCTCTGGAAACACCATATATTTT.

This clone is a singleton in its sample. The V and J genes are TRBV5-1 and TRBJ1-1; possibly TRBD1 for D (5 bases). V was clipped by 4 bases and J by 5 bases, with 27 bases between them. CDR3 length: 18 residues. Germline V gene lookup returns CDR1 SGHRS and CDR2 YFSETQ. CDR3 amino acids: CASSEDPYSQEPYTEAFF. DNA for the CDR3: TGCGCCAGCAGCGAAGACCCCTATTCACAGGAACCATATACTGAAGCTTTCTTT.

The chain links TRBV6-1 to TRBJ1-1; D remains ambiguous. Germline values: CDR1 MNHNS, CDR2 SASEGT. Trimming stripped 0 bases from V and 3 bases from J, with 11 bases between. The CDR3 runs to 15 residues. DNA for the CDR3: TGTGCCAGCAGTGAAGCGGCAGGCAGAGACACTGAAGCTTTCTTT. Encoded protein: CASSEAAGRDTEAFF.

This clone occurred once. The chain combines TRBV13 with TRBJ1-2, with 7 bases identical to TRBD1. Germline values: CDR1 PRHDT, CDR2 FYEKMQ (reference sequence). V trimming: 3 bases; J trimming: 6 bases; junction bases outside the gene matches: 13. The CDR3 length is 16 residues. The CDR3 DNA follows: TGTGCCAGCAGCTTTGACAGGGAAAAGACTTTGGATGGCTACACCTTC. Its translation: CASSFDREKTLDGYTF.

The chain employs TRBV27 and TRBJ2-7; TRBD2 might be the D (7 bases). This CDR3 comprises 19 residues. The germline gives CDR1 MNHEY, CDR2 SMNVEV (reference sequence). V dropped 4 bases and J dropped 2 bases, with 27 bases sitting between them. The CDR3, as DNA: TGTGCCAGCAGTTCCTATCAAACGCGGGGGCCCACTCTGACCTACGAGCAGTACTTC. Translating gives CASSSYQTRGPTLTYEQYF.

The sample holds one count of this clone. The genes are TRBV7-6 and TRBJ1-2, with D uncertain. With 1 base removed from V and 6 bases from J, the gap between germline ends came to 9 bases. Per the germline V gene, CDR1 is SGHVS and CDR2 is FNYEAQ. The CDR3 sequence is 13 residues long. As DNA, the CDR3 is TGTGCCAGCAGCTTAGGAGCCCTCAATGGCTACACCTTC. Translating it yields CASSLGALNGYTF. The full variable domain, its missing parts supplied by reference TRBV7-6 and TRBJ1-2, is GAGVSQSPRYKVTKRGQDVALRCDPISGHVSLYWYRQALGQGPEFLTYFNYEAQQDKSGLPNDRFSAERPEGSISTLTIQRTEQRDSAMYRCASSLGALNGYTFGSGTRLTVV.

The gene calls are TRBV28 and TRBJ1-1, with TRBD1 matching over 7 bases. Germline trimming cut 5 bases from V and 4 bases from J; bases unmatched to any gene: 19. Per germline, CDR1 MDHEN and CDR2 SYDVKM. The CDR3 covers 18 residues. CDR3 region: CASSALVLTGYGGTEAFF. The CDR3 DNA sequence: TGTGCCAGCAGTGCCCTAGTGTTGACAGGGTATGGGGGCACTGAAGCTTTCTTT.

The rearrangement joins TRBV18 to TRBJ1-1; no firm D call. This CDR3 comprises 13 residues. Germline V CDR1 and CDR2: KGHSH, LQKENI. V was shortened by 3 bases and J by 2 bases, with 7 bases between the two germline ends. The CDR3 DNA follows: TGTGCCAGCTCACCCCCGGTCAACACTGAAGCTTTCTTT. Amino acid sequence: CASSPPVNTEAFF.

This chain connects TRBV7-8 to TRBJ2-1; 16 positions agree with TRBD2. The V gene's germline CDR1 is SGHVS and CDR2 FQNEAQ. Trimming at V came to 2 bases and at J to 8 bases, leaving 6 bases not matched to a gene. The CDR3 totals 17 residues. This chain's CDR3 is CASSLPKGTSGGDEQFF. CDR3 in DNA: TGTGCCAGCAGCTTACCGAAAGGGACTAGCGGGGGGGATGAGCAGTTCTTC.